The clone carrying this T cell receptor beta chain was observed a few times. Germline CDR1 and CDR2: MDHEN and SYDVKM. This CDR3 is built from 15 residues. Between the trimmed V and J ends, which lost 5 bases and 1 base, there was a span of 14 bases. Method: immunoSEQ multiplex PCR; TCRdb's copy keeps in-frame clones and lacks some. Found here are roughly 2.5 million clones, about 92% of them singletons; the top ten hold over 0.12%. The data originate from a study of shared clonotypes between healthy human individuals. This clonotype was obtained from a man aged 18 to 29 in good health. The chain is built from TRBV28 and TRBJ1-1; D unresolved. Sequenced: naive CD4+ T cells sorted from blood. Subset described: CD45RA+ positively selected. The CDR3 DNA sequence: TGTGCCAGCAGTCCGTCCCGGGGTGGGAACACTGAAGCTTTCTTT. Protein product: CASSPSRGGNTEAFF. The entire variable domain, with the rest obtained from reference TRBV28 and TRBJ1-1, is as follows: DVKVTQSSRYLVKRTGEKVFLECVQDMDHENMFWYRQDPGLGLRLIYFSYDVKMKEKGDIPEGYSVSREKKERFSLILESASTNQTSMYLCASSPSRGGNTEAFFGQGTRLTVV.